This TCR beta chain was profiled in a study of blood T cells in healthy people across ages. Individuals who donated were healthy Caucasians from Russia aged 6 to 90. Details on this clonotype: Its antigen is currently unknown.

The second PCR ran roughly 7 to 12 cycles with a sample-barcoded 5' primer and J-beta primers. MiXCR, run by TCRdb on the 5' RACE reads, gives a single entry per CDR3 protein. The sample shows 800,000 to 1,000,000 distinct CDR3 sequences, roughly 48% of them seen only once. General observations from the study: Naive T cell percentage showed a strong correlation with the diversity of TCR beta. Diversity was estimated from one million T cells, and these estimates were considered underestimates. Lack of knowledge of donor CMV status possibly confounded expanded clonotype changes.

Germline V CDR1 and CDR2: MDHEN, SYDVKM. V gave up 8 bases and J gave up 3 bases, with 11 bases separating them. CDR3 length equals 12 residues. Specimen: blood. The J gene is TRBJ2-7, the V gene TRBV28; D is undetermined. The receptor comes from a man aged 25 to 40 in good health. The CDR3 loop is CASHRRNYEQYF. For the CDR3, the DNA is TGTGCCAGCCATCGGCGCAACTACGAGCAGTACTTC.